The T cell receptor (beta chain) under discussion was sequenced for a study of brain T cells in children with intractable seizures. Sequencing was limited to surgery cases with top T cell transcript signatures in brain tissue. Assay used: immunoSEQ multiplex PCR; TCRdb lists only in-frame clones, some missing. Among 50,000 to 80,000 clones, approximately 95% were seen once, and the ten largest hold roughly 0.38%. The clonotype comes from a boy under three years old with focal cortical dysplasia and intractable seizures. Sequenced here: peripheral blood, sampled at surgery.

CDR3 nucleotide sequence: TGTGCCAGCAGCGAATCCCCGGGGGTTTCTGAAGCTTTCTTT. Protein product: CASSESPGVSEAFF. V is TRBV11-2 and J is TRBJ1-1, with D possibly matching TRBD1 (5 bases). This CDR3 has 14 amino acids. Between the trimmed V and J ends, which lost 5 bases and 6 bases, there was a span of 16 bases. Germline CDR1 SGHAT, CDR2 FQNNGV.